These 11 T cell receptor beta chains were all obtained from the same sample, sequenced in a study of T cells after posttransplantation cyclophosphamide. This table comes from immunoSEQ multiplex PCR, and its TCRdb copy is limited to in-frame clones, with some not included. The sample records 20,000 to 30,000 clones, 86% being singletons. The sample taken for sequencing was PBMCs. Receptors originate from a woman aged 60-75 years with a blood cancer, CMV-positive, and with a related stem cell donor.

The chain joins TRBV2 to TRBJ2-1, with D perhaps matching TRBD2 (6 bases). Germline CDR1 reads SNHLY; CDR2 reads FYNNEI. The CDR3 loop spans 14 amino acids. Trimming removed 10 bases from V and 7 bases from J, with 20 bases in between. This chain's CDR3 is CATFNWRGKNEQFF. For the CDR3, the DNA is TGTGCCACCTTTAATTGGCGGGGCAAGAATGAGCAGTTCTTC.

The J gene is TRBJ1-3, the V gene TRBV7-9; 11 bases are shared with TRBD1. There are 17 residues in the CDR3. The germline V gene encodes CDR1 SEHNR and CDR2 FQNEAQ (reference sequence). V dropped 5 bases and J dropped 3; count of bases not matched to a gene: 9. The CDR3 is CASSPTGQGAVGNTIYF. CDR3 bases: TGTGCCAGCAGCCCAACCGGACAGGGGGCTGTTGGAAACACCATATATTTT.

The CDR3, as DNA: TGTGCCAGCATTACGACTACTGAAGCTTTCTTT. Its translation is CASITTTEAFF. The V gene is TRBV27, the J gene TRBJ1-1; no reliable D call. The CDR3 contains 11 residues. Per germline, CDR1 MNHEY and CDR2 SMNVEV (reference sequence). Trimming left V 7 bases short and J 5 bases short, with 8 bases between.

CDR3 residues: CASSKSGYSYEQYF. The CDR3 nucleotides are TGTGCCAGCAGCAAGAGCGGGTACTCCTACGAGCAGTACTTC. The chain has TRBV7-2 and TRBJ2-7, with a possible D match to TRBD2 (6 bases). CDR1 and CDR2 from the germline V gene are SGHTA and FQGNSA. V was shortened by 5 bases and J by 0 bases, with 11 bases between the two germline ends. The CDR3 sequence is 14 residues long.

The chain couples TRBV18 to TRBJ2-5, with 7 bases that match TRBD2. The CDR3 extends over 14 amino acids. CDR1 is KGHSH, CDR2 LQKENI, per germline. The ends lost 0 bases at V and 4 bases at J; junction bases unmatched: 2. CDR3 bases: TGTGCCAGCTCACCACCTTCTAGCGGAGAGACCCAGTACTTC. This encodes CASSPPSSGETQYF.

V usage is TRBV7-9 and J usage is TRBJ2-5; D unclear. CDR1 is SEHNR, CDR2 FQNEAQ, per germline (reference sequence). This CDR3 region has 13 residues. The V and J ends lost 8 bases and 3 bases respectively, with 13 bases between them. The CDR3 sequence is CASGGQHKETQYF. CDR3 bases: TGTGCCAGCGGTGGGCAACACAAAGAGACCCAGTACTTC. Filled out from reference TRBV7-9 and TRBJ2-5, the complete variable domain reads DTGVSQNPRHKITKRGQNVTFRCDPISEHNRLYWYRQTLGQGPEFLTYFQNEAQLEKSRLLSDRFSAERPKGSFSTLEIQRTEQGDSAMYLCASGGQHKETQYFGPGTRLLVL.

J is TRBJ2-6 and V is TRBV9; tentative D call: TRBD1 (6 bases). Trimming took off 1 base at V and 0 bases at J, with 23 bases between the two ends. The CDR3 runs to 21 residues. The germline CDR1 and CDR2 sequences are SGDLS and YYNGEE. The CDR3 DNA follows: TGTGCCAGCAGCGTAAAAGGGGCCACAGGGCACGCTCTCTCTGGGGCCAACGTCCTGACTTTC. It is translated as CASSVKGATGHALSGANVLTF.

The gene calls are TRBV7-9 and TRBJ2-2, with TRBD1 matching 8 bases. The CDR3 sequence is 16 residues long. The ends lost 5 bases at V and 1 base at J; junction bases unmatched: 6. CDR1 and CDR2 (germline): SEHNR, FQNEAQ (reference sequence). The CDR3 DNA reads TGTGCCAGCAGCCAAAGGACAGGGAGGAACACCGGGGAGCTGTTTTTT. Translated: CASSQRTGRNTGELFF.

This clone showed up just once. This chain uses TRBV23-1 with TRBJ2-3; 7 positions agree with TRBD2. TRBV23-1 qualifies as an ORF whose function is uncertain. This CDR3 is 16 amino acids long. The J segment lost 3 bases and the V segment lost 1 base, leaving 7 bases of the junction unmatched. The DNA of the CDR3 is TGCGCCAGCAGTCAATTCAGAGGGCGGGGGACAGATACGCAGTATTTT. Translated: CASSQFRGRGTDTQYF.

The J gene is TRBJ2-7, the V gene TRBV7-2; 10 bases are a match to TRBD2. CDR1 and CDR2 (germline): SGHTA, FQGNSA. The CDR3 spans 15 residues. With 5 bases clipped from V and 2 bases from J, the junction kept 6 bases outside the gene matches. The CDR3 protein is CASSTRTSGAYEQYF. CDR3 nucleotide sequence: TGTGCCAGCAGCACTAGGACTAGCGGAGCCTACGAGCAGTACTTC.

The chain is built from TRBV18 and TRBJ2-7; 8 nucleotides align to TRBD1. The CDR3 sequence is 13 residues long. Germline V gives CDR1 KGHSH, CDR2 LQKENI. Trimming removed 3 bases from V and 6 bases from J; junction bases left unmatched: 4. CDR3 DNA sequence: TGTGCCAGCTCACCGGACAGGGCGGCCGAGCAGTACTTC. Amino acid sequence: CASSPDRAAEQYF.